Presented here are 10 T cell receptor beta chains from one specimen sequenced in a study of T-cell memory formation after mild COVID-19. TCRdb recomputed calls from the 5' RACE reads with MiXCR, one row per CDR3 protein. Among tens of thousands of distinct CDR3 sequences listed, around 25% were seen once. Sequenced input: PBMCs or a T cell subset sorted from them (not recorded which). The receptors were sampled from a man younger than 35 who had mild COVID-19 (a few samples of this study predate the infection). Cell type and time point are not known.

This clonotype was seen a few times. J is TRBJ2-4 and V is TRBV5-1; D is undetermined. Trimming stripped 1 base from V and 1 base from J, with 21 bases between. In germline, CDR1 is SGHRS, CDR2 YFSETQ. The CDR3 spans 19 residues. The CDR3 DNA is TGCGCCAGCAGCTTGAAAGAGATTTGGCCCTTCCTTGCCAAAAACATTCAGTACTTC. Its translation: CASSLKEIWPFLAKNIQYF.

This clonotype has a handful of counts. CDR3 sequence: CASSPGMGGPYYNEQFF. CDR3 nucleotides: TGCGCCAGCAGCCCGGGGATGGGGGGACCTTACTACAATGAGCAGTTCTTC. V usage is TRBV4-3 and J usage is TRBJ2-1; perhaps TRBD2 as D (6 bases). The CDR3 is 17 amino acids. Germline V lookup: CDR1 LGHNA, CDR2 YSLEER. With 4 bases removed from V and 3 bases from J, the gap between germline ends came to 19 bases.

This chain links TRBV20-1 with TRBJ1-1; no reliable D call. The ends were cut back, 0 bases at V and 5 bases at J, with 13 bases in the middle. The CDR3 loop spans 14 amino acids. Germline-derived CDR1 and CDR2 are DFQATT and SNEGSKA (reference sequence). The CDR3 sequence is CSARDLTGLTEAFF. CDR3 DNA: TGCAGTGCTAGAGATCTGACCGGTTTGACTGAAGCTTTCTTT.

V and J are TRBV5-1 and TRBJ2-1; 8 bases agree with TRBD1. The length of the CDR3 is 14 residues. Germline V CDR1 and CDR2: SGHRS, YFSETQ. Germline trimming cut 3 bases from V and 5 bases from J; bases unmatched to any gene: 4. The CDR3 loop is CASSWGTGHNEQFF. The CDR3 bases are TGCGCCAGCAGCTGGGGGACAGGTCACAATGAGCAGTTCTTC.

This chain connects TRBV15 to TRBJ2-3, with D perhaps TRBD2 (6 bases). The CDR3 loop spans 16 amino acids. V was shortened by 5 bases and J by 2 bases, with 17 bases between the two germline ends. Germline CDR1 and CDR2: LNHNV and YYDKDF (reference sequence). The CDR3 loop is CATSGPAGMFTDTQYF. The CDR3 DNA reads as TGTGCCACCAGCGGCCCGGCGGGGATGTTCACAGATACGCAGTATTTT.

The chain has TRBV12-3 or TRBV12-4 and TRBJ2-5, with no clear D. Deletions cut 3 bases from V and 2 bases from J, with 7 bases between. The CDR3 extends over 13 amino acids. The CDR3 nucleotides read TGTGCCAGCAGTTTGGGCGGACAAGAGACCCAGTACTTC. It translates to CASSLGGQETQYF.

CDR3 in amino acids: CASSKTGRGNAGELFF. The CDR3 DNA reads as TGTGCCAGCAGTAAGACAGGGAGAGGTAACGCCGGGGAGCTGTTTTTT. The chain links TRBV2 to TRBJ2-2; 7 bases are a match to TRBD1. The CDR3 contains 16 residues. Germline loops: CDR1 SNHLY, CDR2 FYNNEI. The V and J ends lost 5 bases and 6 bases, in that order; junction bases with no gene match: 12.

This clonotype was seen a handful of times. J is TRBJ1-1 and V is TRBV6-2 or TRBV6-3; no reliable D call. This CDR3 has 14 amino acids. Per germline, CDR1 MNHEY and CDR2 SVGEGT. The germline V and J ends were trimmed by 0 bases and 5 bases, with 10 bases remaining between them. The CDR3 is CASSYSRGGTEAFF. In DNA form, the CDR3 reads TGTGCCAGCAGTTACTCTCGGGGAGGGACTGAAGCTTTCTTT.

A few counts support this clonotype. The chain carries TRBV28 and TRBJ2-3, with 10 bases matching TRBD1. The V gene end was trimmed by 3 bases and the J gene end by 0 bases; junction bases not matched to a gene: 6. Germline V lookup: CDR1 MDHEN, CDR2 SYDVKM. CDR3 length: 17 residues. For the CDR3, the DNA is TGTGCCAGCAGTTTTCCTCGGACAGGGGGGAGCACAGATACGCAGTATTTT. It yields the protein CASSFPRTGGSTDTQYF.

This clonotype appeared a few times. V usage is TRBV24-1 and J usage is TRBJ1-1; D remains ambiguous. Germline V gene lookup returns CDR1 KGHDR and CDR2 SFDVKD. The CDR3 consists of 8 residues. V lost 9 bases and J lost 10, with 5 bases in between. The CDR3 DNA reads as TGTGCCACCGCCCCAGCTTTCTTT. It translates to CATAPAFF.